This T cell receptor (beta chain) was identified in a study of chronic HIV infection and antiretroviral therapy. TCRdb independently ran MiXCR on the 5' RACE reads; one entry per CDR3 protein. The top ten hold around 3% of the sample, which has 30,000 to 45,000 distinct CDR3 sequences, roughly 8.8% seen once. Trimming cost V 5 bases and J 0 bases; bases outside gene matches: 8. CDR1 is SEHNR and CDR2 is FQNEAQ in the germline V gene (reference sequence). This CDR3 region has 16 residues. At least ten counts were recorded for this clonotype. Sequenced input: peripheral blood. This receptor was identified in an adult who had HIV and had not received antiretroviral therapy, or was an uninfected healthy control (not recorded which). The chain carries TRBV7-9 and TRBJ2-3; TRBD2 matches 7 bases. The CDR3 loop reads CASSPGTNPSTDTQYF. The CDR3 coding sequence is TGTGCCAGCAGCCCGGGGACTAACCCTAGCACAGATACGCAGTATTTT.